This T cell receptor beta chain was captured by sequencing in a study of T-cell reconstitution after alpha-beta-depleted transplantation in children. A library of TCRbeta sequences, prepared with unique molecular identifiers, was generated. TCRdb analysed the PCR reads with MiXCR anew, one entry per CDR3 protein. The sample records 400,000 to 450,000 distinct CDR3 sequences, 43% being singletons. A few counts support this clonotype. The antigen remains undetermined. Study results and limitations: In patients about two months after transplant, alpha-beta T cells reportedly arose from several hundred expanded graft clones.

This material consisted of PBMCs, taken before TCRalphabeta/CD19-depleted stem cell transplant. The origin of this receptor is a girl aged 2 to 9 with aplastic anemia, due to receive a stem cell transplant.

The CDR3 protein is CSGKGGRADTQYF. In DNA, the CDR3 is TGCAGCGGCAAGGGAGGACGTGCAGATACGCAGTATTTT. The V gene is TRBV29-1, the J gene TRBJ2-3; weak D call: TRBD2 (6 bases). The germline CDR1 and CDR2 sequences are SQVTM and ANQGSEA. The V and J ends lost 7 bases and 4 bases respectively, with 15 bases between them. This CDR3 is 13 amino acids long.